The 26 T cell receptor beta chains in this list originate from one sample, sequenced in a study of response to subunit inactivated influenza vaccine. Each CDR3 protein gets one entry after TCRdb re-called the RT-PCR reads with MiXCR. The repertoire has 650,000 to 700,000 distinct CDR3 sequences, more than 15% of them found once; the top ten carry approximately 10%. This specimen consisted of PBMCs from blood, obtained approximately 12 days after vaccination. These receptors originate from a man aged 50-59 years who received an inactivated influenza vaccine.

The sample holds a few counts of this clonotype. This chain connects TRBV18 to TRBJ1-1; TRBD1 is a possible D gene (5 bases). CDR3 length equals 15 residues. Trimming pared 3 bases from V and 6 bases from J, leaving 17 bases between. Germline CDR1 is KGHSH and CDR2 is LQKENI. The CDR3 loop is CASSPPGTQAAEAFF. The DNA of the CDR3 is TGTGCCAGCTCACCTCCCGGGACCCAGGCCGCTGAAGCTTTCTTT.

J is TRBJ2-7 and V is TRBV29-1; a weak D match, TRBD2 (6 bases). CDR1 is SQVTM, CDR2 ANQGSEA, per germline. Trimming stripped 3 bases from V and 4 bases from J, with 16 bases between. This CDR3 is 14 amino acids long. Written as DNA, the CDR3 is TGCAGCGTTGAGGAGGGAATCTCCCCTTACGAGCAGTACTTC. Amino acid sequence: CSVEEGISPYEQYF.

The table lists this clonotype with a count of one. The rearrangement uses TRBV3-1 and TRBJ2-1; 8 bases match TRBD2. The trim removed 5 bases at V and 4 bases at J, leaving 10 bases unmatched. Germline lookup yields CDR1 LGHDT and CDR2 YNNKEL (reference sequence). The CDR3 runs 16 residues. CDR3 nucleotide sequence: TGTGCCAGCAGCGAGACCGGGACTAGGCCTTACAATGAGCAGTTCTTC. Translated: CASSETGTRPYNEQFF.

The rearrangement uses TRBV4-1 and TRBJ2-3; a possible D gene is TRBD1 (7 bases). Per the germline V gene, CDR1 is MGHRA and CDR2 is YSYEKL. Trimming shortened V by 0 bases and J by 2 bases, and 24 bases separated the two germline ends. CDR3 length equals 20 residues. The DNA for the CDR3 is TGCGCCAGCAGCCAAGAAGTCCCACTCCAGGGGGGCGACGACACAGATACGCAGTATTTT. Its protein product is CASSQEVPLQGGDDTDTQYF.

The gene calls are TRBV6-2 or TRBV6-3 and TRBJ2-6; D is perhaps TRBD1 or TRBD2 (6 bases each). Trimming shortened V by 2 bases and J by 3 bases, and 8 bases separated the two germline ends. CDR1 and CDR2 from the germline V gene are MNHEY and SVGEGT. CDR3 length: 15 amino acids. This CDR3 is CASSYRGHGANVLTF. The CDR3 bases are TGTGCCAGCAGTTACCGGGGGCATGGGGCCAACGTCCTGACTTTC.

V usage is TRBV5-1 and J usage is TRBJ2-7; D is ambiguous. CDR1 SGHRS and CDR2 YFSETQ come from the germline V gene. This CDR3 spans 15 amino acids. Trimming took 0 bases from V and 5 from J, leaving 15 bases between them. CDR3 nucleotides: TGCGCCAGCAGCTTGGTGTCAGGTCCCTACCACGAGCAGTACTTC. It specifies CASSLVSGPYHEQYF.

The V and J genes are TRBV9 and TRBJ2-5; 7 positions agree with TRBD2. Germline assignment: CDR1 SGDLS and CDR2 YYNGEE. Trimming removed 2 bases from V and 5 bases from J; junction bases left unmatched: 6. There are 14 residues in the CDR3. CDR3 amino acids: CASSVGGRGETQYF. As DNA, the CDR3 is TGTGCCAGCAGCGTGGGCGGGAGAGGGGAGACCCAGTACTTC.

The chain is built from TRBV4-1 and TRBJ2-3; a possible D gene is TRBD2 (6 bases). Germline loops: CDR1 MGHRA, CDR2 YSYEKL. V lost 3 bases and J lost 0, with 10 bases in between. CDR3 length: 15 amino acids. CDR3 loop: CASSHVGGSTDTQYF. The CDR3 DNA follows: TGCGCCAGCAGCCATGTGGGGGGTAGCACAGATACGCAGTATTTT.

The chain carries TRBV20-1 and TRBJ1-5; unclear D gene. Germline V gene lookup returns CDR1 DFQATT and CDR2 SNEGSKA (reference sequence). The CDR3 consists of 14 residues. V lost 6 bases, J lost 0 bases, and 12 bases lay in between. The CDR3 DNA is TGCAGTGCAAGAACCAGTTATAGCAATCAGCCCCAGCATTTT. Residues: CSARTSYSNQPQHF.

This clonotype was counted ten times or more. The rearrangement links TRBV15 to TRBJ2-1, with D possibly TRBD2 on 5 matching bases. V gave up 0 bases and J gave up 7 bases, with 13 bases separating them. The CDR3 sequence is 15 residues long. CDR1 is LNHNV, CDR2 YYDKDF, per germline (reference sequence). In DNA form, the CDR3 reads TGTGCCACCAGCAGAGATCGGATTAGCGAGAATGAGCAGTTCTTC. Translating gives CATSRDRISENEQFF.

This clonotype showed up many times. The chain uses TRBV10-3 and TRBJ1-3; TRBD1 is a possible D gene (6 bases). V was cut by 5 bases and J by 0 bases, with 8 bases left in between. Germline CDR1 reads ENHRY; CDR2 reads SYGVKD. This CDR3 is built from 14 residues. The CDR3 reads CAISKDSSGNTIYF. CDR3 DNA sequence: TGTGCCATCAGTAAGGACAGCTCTGGAAACACCATATATTTT.

This chain connects TRBV4-3 to TRBJ2-5; TRBD1 is a possible D gene (5 bases). The V end lost 4 bases, the J end lost 0 bases, and 15 bases lay between the germline ends. Germline V gene sequence: CDR1 LGHNA, CDR2 YSLEER. There are 16 residues in the CDR3. CDR3: CASSLSGHFHQETQYF. The DNA of the CDR3 is TGCGCCAGCAGCCTCAGTGGACACTTTCACCAAGAGACCCAGTACTTC.

Here the CDR3 reads CASSLLAALSEQFF. CDR3 bases: TGTGCCAGCAGTTTACTAGCTGCTCTAAGTGAGCAGTTCTTC. The J gene is TRBJ2-1, the V gene TRBV6-2 or TRBV6-3; tentatively, D is TRBD2 (6 bases). The CDR3 covers 14 residues. V was shortened by 4 bases and J by 9 bases, with 16 bases between the two germline ends. CDR1 is MNHEY, CDR2 SVGEGT, per germline.

A few counts support this clonotype. This rearrangement joins TRBV12-3 or TRBV12-4 to TRBJ2-5; D tentatively reads TRBD1 or TRBD2 (5 bases each). The CDR3 contains 15 residues. V shed 4 bases and J shed 4 bases, with 16 bases lying between them. This chain's CDR3 is CASSSSGAYTETQYF. The CDR3 DNA sequence: TGTGCCAGCAGTTCCTCCGGGGCCTACACAGAGACCCAGTACTTC.

This clonotype was counted only a few times. V is TRBV7-2 and J is TRBJ2-5; weak D call: TRBD1 (6 bases). The germline CDR1 and CDR2 sequences are SGHTA and FQGNSA. This CDR3 is built from 14 residues. V was shortened by 4 bases and J by 4 bases, with 13 bases between the two germline ends. CDR3 protein: CASSSTTGIETQYF. CDR3 in DNA: TGTGCCAGCAGCTCAACTACAGGGATAGAGACCCAGTACTTC.

This clonotype was detected only a few times. The genes are TRBV12-3 or TRBV12-4 and TRBJ2-3, with TRBD2 as a possible D gene (6 bases). Trimming removed 5 bases from V and 2 bases from J, with 17 bases in between. This CDR3 is built from 16 residues. The CDR3 sequence is CASSPFAGRNTDTQYF. CDR3 nucleotide sequence: TGTGCCAGCAGTCCCTTTGCGGGACGCAACACAGATACGCAGTATTTT.

This clonotype was observed a handful of times. The rearrangement joins TRBV3-1 to TRBJ2-3; D remains unclear. The CDR3 loop spans 15 amino acids. V was pared by 5 bases and J by 6 bases, with 18 bases between. CDR1 and CDR2 (germline): LGHDT, YNNKEL (reference sequence). As DNA, the CDR3 is TGTGCCAGCAGCAAAGGACGGAACCCCCTCGATACGCAGTATTTT. Residues: CASSKGRNPLDTQYF.

This clonotype was seen a few times. The chain couples TRBV20-1 to TRBJ1-1; no reliable D call. The CDR3 consists of 13 residues. Germline CDR1 DFQATT, CDR2 SNEGSKA (reference sequence). Trimming left V 1 base short and J 0 bases short, with 6 bases between. The chain's CDR3 is CSARGSLNTEAFF. CDR3 in DNA: TGCAGTGCTAGAGGCAGCCTGAACACTGAAGCTTTCTTT.

The V and J genes are TRBV11-2 and TRBJ1-5; 7 nucleotides align to TRBD1. J lost 4 bases, V lost 4 bases, and 10 bases had no gene match. The length of the CDR3 is 16 residues. Germline-derived CDR1 and CDR2 are SGHAT and FQNNGV. The CDR3 spells CASSSVQGVKNQPQHF. The CDR3 DNA follows: TGTGCCAGCAGCTCGGTGCAGGGGGTTAAGAATCAGCCCCAGCATTTT. The full variable domain, with the rest looked up from reference TRBV11-2 and TRBJ1-5, is EAGVAQSPRYKIIEKRQSVAFWCNPISGHATLYWYQQILGQGPKLLIQFQNNGVVDDSQLPKDRFSAERLKGVDSTLKIQPAKLEDSAVYLCASSSVQGVKNQPQHFGDGTRLSIL.

This clonotype was recorded a few times. J is TRBJ1-5 and V is TRBV28; possible D gene TRBD1, 6 bases. The CDR3 is 17 residues long. CDR1 and CDR2 from the germline V gene are MDHEN and SYDVKM. The V gene lost 6 bases and the J gene lost 2 bases, with 20 bases spanning the gap. CDR3 DNA: TGTGCCAGCAGCCCCTCACAGGGTAACGATGGCAATCAGCCCCAGCATTTT. It translates to CASSPSQGNDGNQPQHF. The full variable domain, completed using reference TRBV28 and TRBJ1-5, is DVKVTQSSRYLVKRTGEKVFLECVQDMDHENMFWYRQDPGLGLRLIYFSYDVKMKEKGDIPEGYSVSREKKERFSLILESASTNQTSMYLCASSPSQGNDGNQPQHFGDGTRLSIL.

This rearrangement joins TRBV28 to TRBJ2-1; 9 nucleotides align to TRBD2. The CDR3 spans 19 residues. The junction had 22 bases not matched to a gene; V was cut back by 10 bases and J by 3 bases. The germline gives CDR1 MDHEN, CDR2 SYDVKM. The CDR3 is CATDRVAGGLTLSYNEQFF. In DNA, the CDR3 is TGTGCCACCGACAGGGTCGCGGGGGGGTTAACGCTAAGCTACAATGAGCAGTTCTTC.

A few counts support this clonotype. The rearrangement links TRBV29-1 to TRBJ1-1; 10 bases line up with TRBD1. This CDR3 is 14 amino acids long. Looked up from germline, CDR1 is SQVTM and CDR2 is ANQGSEA. The trim removed 6 bases at V and 7 bases at J, leaving 11 bases unmatched. The DNA of the CDR3 is TGCAGCGTAGTACACAGACAGGGGGCGGGTGAAGCTTTCTTT. Its protein product is CSVVHRQGAGEAFF.

This clonotype was seen repeatedly, ten times or more. The chain recombines TRBV4-2 with TRBJ2-2; TRBD1 is a possible D gene (6 bases). Trimming took off 3 bases at V and 1 base at J, with 21 bases between the two ends. Germline V gives CDR1 LGHNA, CDR2 YNFKEQ. The CDR3 spans 19 residues. This CDR3 is CASSQAQGLGNMNTGELFF. Here the CDR3 DNA reads TGTGCCAGCAGCCAGGCACAGGGCTTGGGTAATATGAACACCGGGGAGCTGTTTTTT.

This clonotype was observed a few times. This chain joins TRBV2 and TRBJ1-1, with a weak D call TRBD1 (6 bases). This CDR3 is 15 amino acids long. Germline V gene data show CDR1 as SNHLY and CDR2 as FYNNEI. V lost 6 bases and J 1 base, leaving 15 bases between the germline ends. The CDR3 loop reads CASRSQGLGNTEAFF. CDR3 DNA: TGTGCCAGCAGATCACAGGGCCTGGGGAACACTGAAGCTTTCTTT.

The table lists this clonotype with many counts. The chain uses TRBV3-1 and TRBJ2-1, with 7 bases that match TRBD2. Germline V CDR1 and CDR2: LGHDT, YNNKEL (reference sequence). V trimming: 1 base; J trimming: 13 bases; junction bases outside the gene matches: 7. The CDR3 has 13 amino acids. CDR3 coding DNA: TGTGCCAGCAGCCAAGGGGGGGGGTTGGTTCAGTTCTTC. Translated, it gives CASSQGGGLVQFF.

The V call is TRBV24-1, the J call TRBJ2-1, with TRBD2 matching 7 bases. From germline, CDR1 is KGHDR and CDR2 SFDVKD. V dropped 6 bases and J dropped 5; count of bases not matched to a gene: 6. The CDR3 sequence is 14 residues long. CDR3 sequence reads: CATSLPSGNNEQFF. CDR3 DNA: TGTGCCACCAGTCTCCCTAGCGGAAACAATGAGCAGTTCTTC.